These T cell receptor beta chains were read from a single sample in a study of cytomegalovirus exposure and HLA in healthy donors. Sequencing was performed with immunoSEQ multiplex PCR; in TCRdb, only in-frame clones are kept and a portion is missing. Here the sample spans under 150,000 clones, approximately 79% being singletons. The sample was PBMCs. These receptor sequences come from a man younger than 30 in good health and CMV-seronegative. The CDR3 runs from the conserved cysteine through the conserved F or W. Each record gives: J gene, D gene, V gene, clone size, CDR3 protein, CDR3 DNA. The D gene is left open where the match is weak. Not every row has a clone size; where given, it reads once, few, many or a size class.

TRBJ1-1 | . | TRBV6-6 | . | CASSRNTEAFF | TGTGCCAGCAGCAGGAACACTGAAGCTTTCTTT
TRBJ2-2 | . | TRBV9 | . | CASSVQMTGELFF | TGTGCCAGCAGCGTTCAAATGACCGGGGAGCTGTTTTTT
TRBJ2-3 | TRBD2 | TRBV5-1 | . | CASSSLAGEMDTQYF | TGCGCCAGCAGCTCCCTAGCGGGGGAGATGGATACGCAGTATTTT
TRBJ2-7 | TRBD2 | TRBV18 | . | CASSPPGGNEQYF | TGTGCCAGCTCACCACCGGGGGGGAACGAGCAGTACTTC
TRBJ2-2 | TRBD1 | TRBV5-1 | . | CASSPPTGTNTGELFF | TGCGCCAGCAGCCCCCCGACAGGGACGAACACCGGGGAGCTGTTTTTT
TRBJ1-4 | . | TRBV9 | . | CASSAGQFPEKLFF | TGTGCCAGCAGCGCCGGACAGTTTCCTGAAAAACTGTTTTTT
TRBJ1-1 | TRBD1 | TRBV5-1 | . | CASSWGQGGRNTEAFF | TGCGCCAGCAGCTGGGGACAGGGAGGACGAAACACTGAAGCTTTCTTT
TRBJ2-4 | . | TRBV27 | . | CASSTRSRQAKNIQYF | TGTGCCAGCAGTACCCGTTCGAGACAGGCCAAAAACATTCAGTACTTC
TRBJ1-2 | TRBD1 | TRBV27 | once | CASSHGQGYYGYTF | TGTGCCAGCAGTCACGGACAGGGCTACTATGGCTACACCTTC
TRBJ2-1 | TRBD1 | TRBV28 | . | CASRYRGSYNEQFF | TGTGCCAGCAGATACAGGGGCTCCTACAATGAGCAGTTCTTC
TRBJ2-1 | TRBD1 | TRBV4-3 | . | CASSDGTGMDEQFF | TGCGCCAGCAGCGACGGGACAGGGATGGATGAGCAGTTCTTC
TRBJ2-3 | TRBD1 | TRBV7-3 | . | CASSPGQGPYQTQYF | TGTGCCAGCAGCCCTGGACAGGGCCCTTATCAAACGCAGTATTTT
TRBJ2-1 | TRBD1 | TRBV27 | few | CASSLRFLFGTAPGNEQFF | TGTGCCAGCAGTTTAAGGTTTCTTTTCGGGACAGCCCCAGGCAATGAGCAGTTCTTC
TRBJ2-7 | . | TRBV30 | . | CAWSVVQLGEQYF | TGTGCCTGGAGTGTAGTACAGCTTGGCGAGCAGTACTTC
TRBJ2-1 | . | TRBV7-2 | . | CASSPPRSLSYNEQFF | TGTGCCAGCAGCCCCCCCAGGTCCCTCTCCTACAATGAGCAGTTCTTC
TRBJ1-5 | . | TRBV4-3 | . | CASSQDANQPQHF | TGCGCCAGCAGCCAAGATGCGAATCAGCCCCAGCATTTT
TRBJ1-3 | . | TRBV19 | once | CASSGSRGNGNTIYF | TGTGCCAGTAGTGGGTCTAGGGGGAATGGAAACACCATATATTTT
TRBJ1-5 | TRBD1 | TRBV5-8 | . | CASQGQGHQPQHF | TGTGCCAGCCAAGGACAGGGGCATCAGCCCCAGCATTTT
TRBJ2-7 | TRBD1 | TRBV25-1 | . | CASSYRDSTYEQYF | TGTGCCAGCAGTTACCGGGACAGCACCTACGAGCAGTACTTC
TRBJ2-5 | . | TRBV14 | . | CASSQEWDSFQETQYF | TGTGCCAGCAGCCAAGAATGGGACTCTTTCCAAGAGACCCAGTACTTC
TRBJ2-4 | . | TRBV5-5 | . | CASSEVGTPGWFKKYF | TGTGCCAGCAGCGAAGTCGGGACACCCGGATGGTTTAAGAAGTACTTC
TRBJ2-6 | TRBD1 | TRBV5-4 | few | CASSSPGQGAGANVLTF | TGTGCCAGCAGCTCCCCGGGACAGGGGGCTGGGGCCAACGTCCTGACTTTC
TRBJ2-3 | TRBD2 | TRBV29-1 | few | CSVSGGKQGTTDTQYF | TGCAGCGTTAGCGGGGGGAAACAGGGTACCACAGATACGCAGTATTTT
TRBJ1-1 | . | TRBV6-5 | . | CASSYRPLNTEAFF | TGTGCCAGCAGTTACCGTCCTCTGAACACTGAAGCTTTCTTT
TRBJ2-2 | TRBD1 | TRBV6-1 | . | CASRGQVNTGELFF | TGTGCCAGCAGAGGACAGGTCAACACCGGGGAGCTGTTTTTT
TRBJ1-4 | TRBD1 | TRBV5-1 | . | CASSSTGGISEKLFF | TGCGCCAGCAGCTCTACAGGGGGCATAAGTGAAAAACTGTTTTTT
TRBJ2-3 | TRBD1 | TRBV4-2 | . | CASSQDGTGPGTDTQYF | TGTGCCAGCAGCCAAGATGGGACAGGGCCGGGCACAGATACGCAGTATTTT
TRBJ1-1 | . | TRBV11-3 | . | CASSRTERTEAFF | TGTGCCAGCAGCCGTACGGAGAGGACTGAAGCTTTCTTT
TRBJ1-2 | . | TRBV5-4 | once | CASSLDRTNYGYTF | TGTGCCAGCAGCTTGGACAGGACTAACTATGGCTACACCTTC
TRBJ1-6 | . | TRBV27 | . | CASNEGGLGSPLHF | TGTGCCAGCAACGAGGGCGGGCTGGGGTCACCCCTCCACTTT
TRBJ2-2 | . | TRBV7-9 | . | CASSLVAGATGELFF | TGTGCCAGCAGCTTAGTTGCAGGGGCCACCGGGGAGCTGTTTTTT
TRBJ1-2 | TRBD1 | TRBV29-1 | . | CSGEQGQGYGYTF | TGCAGCGGGGAACAGGGGCAGGGCTATGGCTACACCTTC
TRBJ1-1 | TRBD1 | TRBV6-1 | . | CASREPTGGWNTEAFF | TGTGCCAGCAGGGAACCCACAGGGGGCTGGAACACTGAAGCTTTCTTT
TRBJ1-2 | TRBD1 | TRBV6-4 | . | CASIVDRGSGYTF | TGTGCCAGCATTGTAGACAGGGGTAGTGGCTACACCTTC
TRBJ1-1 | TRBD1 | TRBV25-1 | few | CASSGQGWDTEAFF | TGTGCCAGCAGTGGACAGGGCTGGGACACTGAAGCTTTCTTT
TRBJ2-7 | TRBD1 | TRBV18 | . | CASSKYRDRDYEQYF | TGTGCCAGCTCAAAATACCGGGACAGGGACTACGAGCAGTACTTC
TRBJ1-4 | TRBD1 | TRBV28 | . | CASSFAGGREKLFF | TGTGCCAGCAGTTTCGCAGGGGGTAGGGAAAAACTGTTTTTT
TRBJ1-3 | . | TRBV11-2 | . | CASSPLSGLGPNTIYF | TGTGCCAGCAGCCCACTATCGGGTTTGGGGCCAAACACCATATATTTT
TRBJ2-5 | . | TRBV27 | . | CASSAGSQETQYF | TGTGCCAGCAGCGCTGGGAGCCAGGAGACCCAGTACTTC
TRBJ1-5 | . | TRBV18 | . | CASSPGGWNSNQPQHF | TGTGCCAGCTCACCAGGAGGTTGGAATAGCAATCAGCCCCAGCATTTT
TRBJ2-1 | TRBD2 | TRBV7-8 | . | CASSLALGGDEQFF | TGTGCCAGCAGCTTAGCCTTGGGGGGGGATGAGCAGTTCTTC
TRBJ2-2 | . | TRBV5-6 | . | CASSLVLGEWAGELFF | TGTGCCAGCAGCTTGGTGCTTGGGGAGTGGGCCGGGGAGCTGTTTTTT
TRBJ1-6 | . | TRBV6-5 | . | CASSYSGGRNSPLHF | TGTGCCAGCAGTTACTCGGGGGGGAGGAATTCACCCCTCCACTTT
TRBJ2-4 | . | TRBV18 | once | CASFAPGETKNIQYF | TGTGCCAGCTTTGCGCCAGGGGAGACCAAAAACATTCAGTACTTC
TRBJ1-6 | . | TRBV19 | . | CASRRGDSVYNSPLHF | TGTGCCAGTAGAAGGGGTGACAGTGTGTATAATTCACCCCTCCACTTT
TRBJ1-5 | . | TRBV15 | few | CATSREHGSYGSSNQPQHF | TGTGCCACCAGCAGAGAACACGGGAGTTACGGGTCTAGCAATCAGCCCCAGCATTTT
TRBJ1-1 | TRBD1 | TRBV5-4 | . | CASSSTPDRGVTEAFF | TGTGCCAGCAGCTCGACCCCGGACAGGGGGGTGACTGAAGCTTTCTTT
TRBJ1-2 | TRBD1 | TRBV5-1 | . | CASSLNFGQGKDYGYTF | TGCGCCAGCAGCTTGAACTTCGGACAGGGAAAGGACTATGGCTACACCTTC
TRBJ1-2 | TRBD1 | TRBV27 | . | CASRRTGGGYGYTF | TGTGCCAGCAGAAGGACAGGGGGCGGCTATGGCTACACCTTC
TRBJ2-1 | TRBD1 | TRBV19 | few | CASSRGQITENEQFF | TGTGCCAGTAGTAGGGGACAGATTACAGAAAATGAGCAGTTCTTC
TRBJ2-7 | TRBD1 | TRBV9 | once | CASSPWDRGYEQYF | TGTGCCAGCAGCCCATGGGACAGGGGCTACGAGCAGTACTTC
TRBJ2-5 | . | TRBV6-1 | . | CASSEVSNEYF | TGTGCCAGCAGTGAAGTGTCAAATGAGTACTTC
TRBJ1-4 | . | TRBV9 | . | CASSGSFFNEKLFF | TGTGCCAGCAGCGGAAGCTTTTTTAATGAAAAACTGTTTTTT
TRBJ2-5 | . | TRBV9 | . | CASSPHPGPEVTQYF | TGTGCCAGCAGCCCTCACCCAGGGCCCGAGGTGACCCAGTACTTC